The T cell receptor (beta chain) under discussion was sequenced for a study of blood T cell repertoires in COVID-19. Trimming left V 0 bases short and J 10 bases short, with 11 bases between. The CDR3 spans 13 residues. The germline gives CDR1 SGHRS, CDR2 YFSETQ. Measured with immunoSEQ multiplex PCR; TCRdb has only the in-frame clones, and not every one. This table has approximately 240,000 clones, 65% to 80% appearing once. This chain connects TRBV5-1 to TRBJ2-1; perhaps TRBD2 as D (5 bases). The sequence was collected from a woman aged 40 to 49 with active or convalescent COVID-19. The sample taken for sequencing was peripheral blood. The CDR3 is CASSLEDRGEQFF. DNA for the CDR3: TGCGCCAGCAGCTTGGAAGATCGAGGGGAGCAGTTCTTC.